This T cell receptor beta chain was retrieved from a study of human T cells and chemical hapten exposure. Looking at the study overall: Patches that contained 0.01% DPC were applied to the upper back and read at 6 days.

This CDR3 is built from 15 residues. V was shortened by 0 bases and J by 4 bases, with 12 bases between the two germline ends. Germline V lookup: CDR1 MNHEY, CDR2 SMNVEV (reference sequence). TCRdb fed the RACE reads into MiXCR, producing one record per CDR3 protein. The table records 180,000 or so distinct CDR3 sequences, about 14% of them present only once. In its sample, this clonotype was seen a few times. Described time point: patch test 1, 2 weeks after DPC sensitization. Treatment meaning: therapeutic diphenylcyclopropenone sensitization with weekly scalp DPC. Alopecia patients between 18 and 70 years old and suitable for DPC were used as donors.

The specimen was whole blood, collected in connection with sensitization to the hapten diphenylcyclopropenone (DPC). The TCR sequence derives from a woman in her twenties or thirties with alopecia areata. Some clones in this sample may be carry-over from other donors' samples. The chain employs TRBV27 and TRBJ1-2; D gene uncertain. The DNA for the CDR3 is TGTGCCAGCAGTTTATCGATCATGAAGCCCTATGGCTACACCTTC. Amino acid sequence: CASSLSIMKPYGYTF.